These T cell receptor beta chains were read from a single sample in a study of T cells in Graves' hyperthyroidism and ophthalmopathy. From the multiplex PCR reads, TCRdb called clonotypes with MiXCR, one entry per CDR3 protein. This sample yields a few hundred thousand distinct CDR3 sequences, of which approximately 13% are seen a single time; less than 10% belongs to the top ten. The sequenced sample was blood. Every receptor here comes from a woman aged 18-29 years with Graves' hyperthyroidism. Both conserved end residues are part of each CDR3. A D gene is named only where the DNA matches it firmly. Only some rows state a clone size, as once, few, many or a class for expanded clones.

D	V	J	size	length	DNA	CDR3
TRBD2	TRBV25-1	TRBJ2-1	many	15	TGTGCCAGCAGTGAGCATAGCGGGACCTACAATGAGCAGTTCTTC	CASSEHSGTYNEQFF
TRBD1	TRBV5-5	TRBJ1-4	.	15	TGTGCCAGCAGCTTGGCAGGGGGCGGGGAGGAAAAACTGTTTTTT	CASSLAGGGEEKLFF
TRBD1	TRBV7-8	TRBJ1-5	many	19	TGTGCCAGCAGCTTAGCGCCCTTGGGACAGGTCACTTCCCATCAGCCCCAGCATTTT	CASSLAPLGQVTSHQPQHF
TRBD1	TRBV28	TRBJ2-7	many	18	TGTGCCAGCAGAACCGGGACAGGGTTTAAAGGTTCGTCCTACGAGCAGTACTTC	CASRTGTGFKGSSYEQYF
TRBD1	TRBV30	TRBJ1-6	few	14	TGTGCCCGCATGACAGGGGCCGATAATTCACCCCTCCACTTT	CARMTGADNSPLHF
.	TRBV20-1	TRBJ2-7	many	14	TGCAGTGCCTTTAGGGGCGATCCCCCCCACGAGCAGTACTTC	CSAFRGDPPHEQYF
TRBD1	TRBV12-3/TRBV12-4	TRBJ2-6	many	15	TGTGCCAGCAGTACAGGGGGCGCTGGGGCCAACGTCCTGACTTTC	CASSTGGAGANVLTF
.	TRBV27	TRBJ2-3	few	14	TGTGCCAGCAGTTTAGTCGCAGGGTCAGATACGCAGTATTTT	CASSLVAGSDTQYF
.	TRBV15	TRBJ1-6	.	16	TGTGCCACCAGCAGAGAGAGGGGCAGCTGGGAGTCACCCCTCCACTTT	CATSRERGSWESPLHF
.	TRBV24-1	TRBJ2-2	.	13	TGTGCCACCAGTGCACAGAACACCGGGGAGCTGTTTTTT	CATSAQNTGELFF
.	TRBV20-1	TRBJ1-3	many	16	TGCAGTGCTAGAGACCCCCAGGGAGGGTTCGGAAACACCATATATTTT	CSARDPQGGFGNTIYF
.	TRBV28	TRBJ2-7	few	20	.	CASSLSRQDHSYEQYFEQYF
.	TRBV7-8	TRBJ2-3	many	14	TGTGCCAGCAGCAGGGCTTGGGACACAGATACGCAGTATTTT	CASSRAWDTDTQYF
TRBD1	TRBV5-1	TRBJ2-2	many	16	TGCGCCAGCAGCGCGAGTACAGGGGTGAACACCGGGGAGCTGTTTTTT	CASSASTGVNTGELFF
.	TRBV7-9	TRBJ1-1	.	14	TGTGCCAGCAGCTTGCAGGGAGGGTGGACTGAAGCTTTCTTT	CASSLQGGWTEAFF
.	TRBV27	TRBJ1-1	few	12	TGTGCCAGCAGTCCATTACAGGGTAACGCTTTCTTT	CASSPLQGNAFF
.	TRBV27	TRBJ1-2	many	15	TGTGCCAGCACCAAAGTCGGGGTCCTAGGGTATGGCTACACCTTC	CASTKVGVLGYGYTF
TRBD1	TRBV10-3	TRBJ1-3	.	16	TGTGCCATCAGTGAACGGACAGGCTACTCTGGAAACACCATATATTTT	CAISERTGYSGNTIYF
TRBD2	TRBV2	TRBJ2-1	many	14	TGTGCCAGCACCGGACTAGCCCTAAGTAATGAGCAGTTCTTC	CASTGLALSNEQFF
.	TRBV18	TRBJ2-7	.	14	TGTGCCAGCTCACCAACACTTCCTCCCTACGAGCAGTACTTC	CASSPTLPPYEQYF
.	TRBV7-3	TRBJ2-1	many	15	TGTGCCAGCAGCTTACAAAACAGCCCCTACAATGAGCAGTTCTTC	CASSLQNSPYNEQFF
TRBD1	TRBV11-3	TRBJ1-1	many	15	TGTGCCAGCAGCGCTTATGGACAGGGGCATACTGAAGCTTTCTTT	CASSAYGQGHTEAFF
.	TRBV9	TRBJ2-2	.	17	TGTGCCAGCAGCGTAGTGGACTTTTATGCGAACACCGGGGAGCTGTTTTTT	CASSVVDFYANTGELFF
TRBD2	TRBV20-1	TRBJ2-7	many	12	TGCAGTGCTAGGGCGGGAGGCTACGAGCAGTACTTC	CSARAGGYEQYF
TRBD2	TRBV19	TRBJ2-1	many	14	TGTGCCAGTAGTATCGAGCGGGAGATGGGTGAGCAGTTCTTC	CASSIEREMGEQFF
.	TRBV30	TRBJ1-5	many	15	TGTGCCTGGACGAGGGGACTAAATAGCAATCAGCCCCAGCATTTT	CAWTRGLNSNQPQHF
TRBD1	TRBV20-1	TRBJ1-1	many	12	TGCAGAGCTACAGGGGGTGACACTGAAGCTTTCTTT	CRATGGDTEAFF
TRBD1	TRBV6-1	TRBJ1-2	few	13	TGTGCCAGCAGCCTCGACAGGGGCGATGGCTACACCTTC	CASSLDRGDGYTF
.	TRBV3-1	TRBJ2-2	few	16	TGTGCCAGCAGCCAAAGAGGGGGGCTCGACACCGGGGAGCTGTTTTTT	CASSQRGGLDTGELFF
.	TRBV6-6	TRBJ1-2	many	15	TGTGCCAGCAGTTACTTGGGCGGGGGTTCCTATGGCTACACCTTC	CASSYLGGGSYGYTF
.	TRBV24-1	TRBJ1-5	many	14	TGTGCCACCAGTGCGGAGTATAGCAATCAGCCCCAGCATTTT	CATSAEYSNQPQHF